Sequencing of this TCR beta chain was carried out in a study of cytomegalovirus exposure and HLA in healthy donors. Study-level findings and limits: The study recorded over 150 TCR beta chains that were cytomegalovirus-associated.

Only in-frame clones appear in the TCRdb table, and some are missing; sequencing was by immunoSEQ multiplex PCR. This table has under 65,000 clones, around nine tenths appearing once. A remark on this clone: What it recognizes is unknown.

The receptor comes from a woman in her late teens or twenties in good health and CMV-seropositive. The sample taken for sequencing was PBMCs.

Written as DNA, the CDR3 is TGTGCCAGCAGCGTAGGCGGGGAATTGAGTACTGAAGCTTTCTTT. This encodes CASSVGGELSTEAFF. The rearrangement links TRBV9 to TRBJ1-1; D unclear. CDR3 size: 15 residues. The V end was cut by 0 bases, the J end by 5 bases, with 14 bases between. Germline CDR1 reads SGDLS; CDR2 reads YYNGEE.